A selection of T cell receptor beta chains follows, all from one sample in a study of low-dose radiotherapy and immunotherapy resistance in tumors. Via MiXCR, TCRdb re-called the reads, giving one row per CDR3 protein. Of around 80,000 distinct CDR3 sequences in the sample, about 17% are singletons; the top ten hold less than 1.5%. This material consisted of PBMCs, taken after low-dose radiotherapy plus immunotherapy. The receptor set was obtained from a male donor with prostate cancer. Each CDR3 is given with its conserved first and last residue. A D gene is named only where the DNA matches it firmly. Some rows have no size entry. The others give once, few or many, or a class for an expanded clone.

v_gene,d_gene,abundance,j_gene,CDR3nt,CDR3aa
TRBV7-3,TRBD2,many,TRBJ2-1,TGTGCCAGCAGCCCGCAAGCGGGAGCCCACAATGAGCAGTTCTTC,CASSPQAGAHNEQFF
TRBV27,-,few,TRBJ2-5,TGTGCCAGCAGTTTATCCGGGTATGAGACCCAGTACTTC,CASSLSGYETQYF
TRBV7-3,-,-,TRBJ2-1,TGTGCCAGCAGCGCGTACGGATCCTCCTACAATGAGCAGTTCTTC,CASSAYGSSYNEQFF
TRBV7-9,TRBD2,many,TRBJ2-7,TGTGCCAGCGGCAGCGGGACCTACGAGCAGTACTTC,CASGSGTYEQYF
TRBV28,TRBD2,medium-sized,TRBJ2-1,TGTGCCAGCAGTTTCCTGCTAGCGGGAGGGAACAATGAGCAGTTCTTC,CASSFLLAGGNNEQFF
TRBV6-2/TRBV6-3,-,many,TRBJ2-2,TGTGCCAGCAGTTATTTAGGCGGGACCGGGGAGCTGTTTTTT,CASSYLGGTGELFF
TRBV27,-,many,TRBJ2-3,TGTGCCAGCAGTCCTTATAGGCCCCTATGGACAGATACGCAGTATTTT,CASSPYRPLWTDTQYF
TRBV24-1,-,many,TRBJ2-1,TGTGCCACCAGTGATTTCCCCGGCCACAATGAGCAGTTCTTC,CATSDFPGHNEQFF
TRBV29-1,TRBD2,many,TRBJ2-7,TGCAGCGTTGGACTAGCGAGCCTTGGCGAGCAGTACTTC,CSVGLASLGEQYF
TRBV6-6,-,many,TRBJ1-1,TGTGCCAGCCTGGGGGACACTGAAGCTTTCTTT,CASLGDTEAFF
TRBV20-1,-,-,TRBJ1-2,TGCAGTGCTGCCTCAGGGCAAACCTATGGCTACACCTTC,CSAASGQTYGYTF
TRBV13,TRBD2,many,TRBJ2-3,TGTGCCAGCAGCTTAGTCGGGCTAGCGGGAGTCACAGATACGCAGTATTTT,CASSLVGLAGVTDTQYF
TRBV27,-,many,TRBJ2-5,TGTGCCAGCAGACGGACCGCCGGGGAGACCCAGTACTTC,CASRRTAGETQYF
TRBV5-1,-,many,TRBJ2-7,TGCGCCAGCAGCCGGTCCGGGACGGACCGAACCGAGCAGTACTTC,CASSRSGTDRTEQYF
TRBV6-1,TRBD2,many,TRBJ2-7,TGTGCCAGCAGTGACATAGCGGGAGCTGGGGGCTACGAGCAGTACTTC,CASSDIAGAGGYEQYF
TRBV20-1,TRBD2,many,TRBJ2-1,TGCAGTGCGACTAGCGGGAGTCTGAATGAGCAGTTCTTC,CSATSGSLNEQFF
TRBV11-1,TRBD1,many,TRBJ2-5,TGTGCCAGCAGGACCGGGACAGTGTTCCGAGAGACCCAGTACTTC,CASRTGTVFRETQYF
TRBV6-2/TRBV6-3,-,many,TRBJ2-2,TGTGCCAGCAGTAAAGACATCGTCGGGGAGCTGTTTTTT,CASSKDIVGELFF
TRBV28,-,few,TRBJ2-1,TGTGCCAGCAGTTTAGAAGCCGCCAATGAGCAGTTCTTC,CASSLEAANEQFF
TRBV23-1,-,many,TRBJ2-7,TGCGCCAGCAGTCAATCGGAGGCGGGGCCCAACCACGAGCAGTACTTC,CASSQSEAGPNHEQYF
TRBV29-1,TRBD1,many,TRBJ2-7,TGCAGCGTTCGCAGACAGGGAGCCTACGAGCAGTACTTC,CSVRRQGAYEQYF
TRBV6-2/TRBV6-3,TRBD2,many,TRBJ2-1,TGTGCCAGCAGTTACTCGGATAGCGGGAGGTTCTACAATGAGCAGTTCTTC,CASSYSDSGRFYNEQFF
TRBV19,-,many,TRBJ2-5,TGTGCCAGTAGGGGCGGCGGAAAGACCCAGTACTTC,CASRGGGKTQYF
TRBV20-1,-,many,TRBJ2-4,TGCAGTGCCCCAAACTCCCTAGCCAAAAACATTCAGTACTTC,CSAPNSLAKNIQYF
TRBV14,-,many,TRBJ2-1,TGTGCCAGCAGCCAATACGTCTATGAGCAGTTCTTC,CASSQYVYEQFF
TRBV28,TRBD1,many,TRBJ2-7,TGTGCCAGCAGGGGGACAGCGCAGCACGAGCAGTACTTC,CASRGTAQHEQYF
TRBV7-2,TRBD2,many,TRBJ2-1,TGTGCCAGCAGCTCAGTGGTACTAGCGGGAGTGCGTGAGCAGTTCTTC,CASSSVVLAGVREQFF
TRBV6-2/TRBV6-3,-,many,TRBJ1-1,TGTGCCAGCAGGTCGACCCCCAGGAGTAACACTGAAGCTTTCTTT,CASRSTPRSNTEAFF
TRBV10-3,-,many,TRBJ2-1,TGTGCCATCAGTGAGTCTCTTGGCGAGCAGTTCTTC,CAISESLGEQFF
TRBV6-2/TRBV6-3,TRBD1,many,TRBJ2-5,TGTGCCAGCAGTCGGGACAGGGGATGGGTTGGAGAGACCCAGTACTTC,CASSRDRGWVGETQYF
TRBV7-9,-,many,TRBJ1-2,TGTGCCAGCAGCTGGACAGATGGCTACACCTTC,CASSWTDGYTF
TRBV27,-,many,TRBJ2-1,TGTGCCAGCCGAAGCTCCTACAATGAGCAGTTCTTC,CASRSSYNEQFF
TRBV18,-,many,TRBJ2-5,TGTGCCAGCTCACCACCGATGACCACACAAGAGACCCAGTACTTC,CASSPPMTTQETQYF
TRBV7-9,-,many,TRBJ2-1,TGTGCCAGCAGCCCGCGGAGGGCCCACAATGAGCAGTTCTTC,CASSPRRAHNEQFF
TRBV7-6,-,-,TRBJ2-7,TGTGCCAGCAGCTCAAAGGATGGACCCTCCTACGAGCAGTACTTC,CASSSKDGPSYEQYF
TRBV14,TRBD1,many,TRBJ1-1,TGTGCCAGCAGCCCCCCCGGGACAGGGTCCCCCACTGAAGCTTTCTTT,CASSPPGTGSPTEAFF
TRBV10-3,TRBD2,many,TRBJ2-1,TGTGCCATCGGTGGACTAGCGGGAGTTAATGAGCAGTTCTTC,CAIGGLAGVNEQFF
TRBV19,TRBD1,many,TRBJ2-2,TGTGCCAGTATAAGCCAGGGGGCGGGATCTGCCGGGGAGCTGTTTTTT,CASISQGAGSAGELFF
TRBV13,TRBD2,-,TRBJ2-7,TGTGCCAGCAGCAAGGGACTAGCGGGAGGTTCGGACGAGCAGTACTTC,CASSKGLAGGSDEQYF
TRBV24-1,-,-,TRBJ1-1,TGTGCCACCAGTTTAGGGCGTGGTGAAGCTTTCTTT,CATSLGRGEAFF
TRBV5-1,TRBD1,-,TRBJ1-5,TGCGCCAGCAGCAGAACGGGACAGAACAATCAGCCCCAGCATTTT,CASSRTGQNNQPQHF
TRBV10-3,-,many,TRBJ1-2,TGTGCCATCAGTGAGCAAACCTATGGCTACACCTTC,CAISEQTYGYTF